This TCR beta chain was observed in a study of T cells in Graves' hyperthyroidism and ophthalmopathy. Study results and caveats: Appearing also in blood were most of the thyroid clonotypes expanded above 0.001. Ophthalmopathy and stable hyperthyroidism were told apart by a 13 V-J model.

There are many counts of this clonotype. Its antigen remains unknown. RNA transcripts served as the template for amplifying TCR beta CDR3 regions. HTBI primers were used for first-round RT-PCR of the TCR CDR3. TCRdb reanalysed the multiplex PCR reads using MiXCR and keeps one entry per CDR3 protein. The data hold about 160,000 distinct CDR3 sequences, with approximately 9% observed a single time. Lactation, pregnancy, other autoimmune disease or uncontrolled infection led to exclusion of patients. The authors obtained PBMCs from around 10 ml of fresh peripheral blood. Germline V gene data show CDR1 as LNHDA and CDR2 as SQIVND (reference sequence). V lost 6 bases to trimming and J lost 3 bases; unmatched junction nucleotides: 7. The CDR3 extends over 15 amino acids.

The rearrangement links TRBV19 to TRBJ2-2, with 7 bases that match TRBD1. The sequencing input was blood. The clonotype originates from a woman under 30 with Graves' hyperthyroidism that later progressed to Graves' ophthalmopathy. CDR3 DNA sequence: TGTGCCAGTAGCGAGGGGGCGTCGTACACCGGGGAGCTGTTTTTT. It codes for CASSEGASYTGELFF.